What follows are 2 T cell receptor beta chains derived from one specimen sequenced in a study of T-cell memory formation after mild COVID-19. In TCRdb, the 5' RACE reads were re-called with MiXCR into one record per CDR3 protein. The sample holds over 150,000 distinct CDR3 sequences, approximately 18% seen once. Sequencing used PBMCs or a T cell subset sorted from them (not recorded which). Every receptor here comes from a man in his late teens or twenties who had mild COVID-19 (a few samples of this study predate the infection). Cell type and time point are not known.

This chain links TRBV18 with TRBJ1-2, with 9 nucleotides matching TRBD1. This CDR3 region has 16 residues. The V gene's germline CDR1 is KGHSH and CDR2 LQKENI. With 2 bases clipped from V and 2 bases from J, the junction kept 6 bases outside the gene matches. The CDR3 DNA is TGTGCCAGCTCACCAACGACAGGGGGAGGCAACTATGGCTACACCTTC. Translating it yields CASSPTTGGGNYGYTF.

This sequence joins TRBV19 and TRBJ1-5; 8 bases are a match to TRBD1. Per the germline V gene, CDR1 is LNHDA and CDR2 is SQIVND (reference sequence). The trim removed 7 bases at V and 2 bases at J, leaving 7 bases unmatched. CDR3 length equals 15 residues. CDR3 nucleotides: TGTGCCAGTAACCCCGGACAGGGCCGCAATCAGCCCCAGCATTTT. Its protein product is CASNPGQGRNQPQHF.